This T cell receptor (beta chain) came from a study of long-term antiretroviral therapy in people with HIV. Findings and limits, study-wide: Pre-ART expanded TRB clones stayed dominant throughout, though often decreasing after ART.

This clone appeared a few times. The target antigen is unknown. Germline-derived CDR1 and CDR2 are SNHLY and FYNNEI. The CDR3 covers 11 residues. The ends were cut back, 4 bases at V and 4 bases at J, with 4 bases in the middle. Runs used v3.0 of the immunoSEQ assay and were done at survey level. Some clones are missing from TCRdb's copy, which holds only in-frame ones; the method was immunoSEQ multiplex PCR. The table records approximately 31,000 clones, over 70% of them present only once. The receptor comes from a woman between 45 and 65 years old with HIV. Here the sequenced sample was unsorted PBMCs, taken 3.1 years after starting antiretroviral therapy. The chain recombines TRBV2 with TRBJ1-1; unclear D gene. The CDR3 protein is CASSGFTEAFF. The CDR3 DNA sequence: TGTGCCAGCAGTGGCTTCACTGAAGCTTTCTTT.